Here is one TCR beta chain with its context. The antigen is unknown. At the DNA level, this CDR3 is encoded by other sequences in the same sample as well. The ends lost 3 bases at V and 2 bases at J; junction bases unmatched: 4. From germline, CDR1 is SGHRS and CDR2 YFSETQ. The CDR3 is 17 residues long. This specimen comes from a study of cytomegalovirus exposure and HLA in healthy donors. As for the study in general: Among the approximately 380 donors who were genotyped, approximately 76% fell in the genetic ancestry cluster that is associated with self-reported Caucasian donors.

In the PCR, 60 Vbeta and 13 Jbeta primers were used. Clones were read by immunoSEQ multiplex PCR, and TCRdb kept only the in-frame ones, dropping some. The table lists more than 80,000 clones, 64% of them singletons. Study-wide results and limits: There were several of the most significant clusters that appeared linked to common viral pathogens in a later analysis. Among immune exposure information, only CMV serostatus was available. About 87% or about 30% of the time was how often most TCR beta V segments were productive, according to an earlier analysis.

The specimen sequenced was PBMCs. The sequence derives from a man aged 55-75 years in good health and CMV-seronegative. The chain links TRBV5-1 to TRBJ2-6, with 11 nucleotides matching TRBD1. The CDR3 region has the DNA TGCGCCAGCAGCTCGTGGACAGGGGGCACTGGGGCCAACGTCCTGACTTTC. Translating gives CASSSWTGGTGANVLTF.